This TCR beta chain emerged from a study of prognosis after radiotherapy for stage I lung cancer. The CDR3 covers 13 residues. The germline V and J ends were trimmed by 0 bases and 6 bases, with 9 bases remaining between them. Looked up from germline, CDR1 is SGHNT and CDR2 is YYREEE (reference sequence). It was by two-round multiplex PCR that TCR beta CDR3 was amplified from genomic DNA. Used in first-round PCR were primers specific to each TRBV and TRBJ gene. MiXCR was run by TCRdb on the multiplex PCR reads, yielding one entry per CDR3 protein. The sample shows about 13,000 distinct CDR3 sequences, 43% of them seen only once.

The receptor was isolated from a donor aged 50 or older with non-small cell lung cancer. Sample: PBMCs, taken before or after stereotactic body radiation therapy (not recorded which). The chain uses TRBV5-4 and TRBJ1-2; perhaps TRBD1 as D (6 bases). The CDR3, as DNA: TGTGCCAGCAGCTTGGTGGGGGCGGATGGCTACACCTTC. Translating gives CASSLVGADGYTF.